This T cell receptor (beta chain) was found in a study of T cells and Merkel cell carcinoma outcomes. Of note for this clone: Its antigen is unknown.

V was trimmed by 5 bases and J by 5 bases, leaving 10 bases between them. CDR3 length: 13 amino acids. Looked up from germline, CDR1 is SEHNR and CDR2 is FQNEAQ (reference sequence). Broader study findings: Reportedly, T-cell repertoire with density predicts Merkel cell carcinoma outcomes.

The repertoire was sequenced with immunoSEQ multiplex PCR; TCRdb's copy has only in-frame clones and lacks some. The sample yields fewer than 20,000 clones, approximately 80% seen once. The source is a human donor with Merkel cell carcinoma. Sequencing used tumor tissue from Merkel cell carcinoma. The chain is built from TRBV7-9 and TRBJ2-1, with a possible D match to TRBD2 (6 bases). The CDR3 DNA reads as TGTGCCAGCAGCCGAGGACTAAACAATGAGCAGTTCTTC. This translates into CASSRGLNNEQFF.